This T cell receptor beta chain appears in the sequencing data of a study of blood T cells in healthy people across ages. Alongside a J-beta primer mix, a sample-barcoded 5' primer served in a second PCR lasting about 7 to 12 cycles. A single record per CDR3 protein comes from TCRdb applying MiXCR to the 5' RACE reads. This table holds roughly 2 million distinct CDR3 sequences, around 50% found once. This clonotype was picked up a small number of times. The clonotype comes from a woman aged 35 to 49 in good health. Sequenced: blood.

CDR3 DNA sequence: TGCGCCAGCAGCTCTACCCCTGTCACAGCGGCTACGGGCTACACCTTC. Translating it yields CASSSTPVTAATGYTF. The chain recombines TRBV5-1 with TRBJ1-2; unclear D gene. Germline CDR1 and CDR2: SGHRS and YFSETQ. V was shortened by 3 bases and J by 8 bases, with 23 bases between the two germline ends. The CDR3 loop spans 16 amino acids.